The 9 T cell receptor beta chains given below trace back to one sample, sequenced in a study of T cell repertoires in cytomegalovirus infection. These receptors have no identified antigens. MiXCR, run by TCRdb on the reads, gives a single entry per CDR3 protein. The table has fewer than 850,000 distinct CDR3 sequences, roughly 29% seen once; the top ten hold around 13%. Sequencing was performed on cultured CD8+ T cells from PBMCs, taken from culture after CMV antigen stimulation. Receptor source: a human donor in good health (CMV status not recorded). Some clones in this sample may be carry-over from other donors' samples.

The chain combines TRBV7-9 with TRBJ2-7; D remains unclear. The germline V and J ends were trimmed by 5 bases and 2 bases, with 10 bases remaining between them. The CDR3 spans 13 residues. Germline CDR1 is SEHNR and CDR2 is FQNEAQ (reference sequence). CDR3: CASSPVVAYEQYF. DNA for the CDR3: TGTGCCAGCAGCCCCGTAGTTGCCTACGAGCAGTACTTC.

This clonotype was observed many times. V and J are TRBV11-2 and TRBJ1-4; the D gene is possibly TRBD1 (6 bases). The CDR3 has 13 amino acids. CDR1 is SGHAT, CDR2 FQNNGV, per germline. Trimming removed 1 base at V and 8 bases at J, with 8 bases between. The CDR3 DNA reads as TGTGCCAGCAGCTTAGTACAGGGCGAAAAACTGTTTTTT. Translation gives CASSLVQGEKLFF.

In its sample, this clonotype was seen a few times. This rearrangement joins TRBV15 to TRBJ2-3, with 8 positions matching TRBD1. The germline gives CDR1 LNHNV, CDR2 YYDKDF (reference sequence). The CDR3 totals 16 residues. V was pared by 2 bases and J by 2 bases, with 6 bases of the junction left unmatched. CDR3 nucleotide sequence: TGTGCCACCAGCAGATGGACAGGGCCCGACACAGATACGCAGTATTTT. Protein product: CATSRWTGPDTDTQYF.

The chain employs TRBV7-9 and TRBJ2-1; either TRBD1 or TRBD2 may fit D (5 bases each). Germline V gene lookup returns CDR1 SEHNR and CDR2 FQNEAQ (reference sequence). This CDR3 is 14 amino acids long. Trimming removed 7 bases at V and 0 bases at J, with 10 bases between. The DNA of the CDR3 is TGTGCCAGCATCAGAGGGGCCTCCTACAATGAGCAGTTCTTC. The encoded protein is CASIRGASYNEQFF.

With regard to this clonotype: The junction shows a germline mismatch at one end, possibly a read error. This sequence joins TRBV5-3 and TRBJ1-2, with unresolved D. TRBV5-3 is an open reading frame whose function is uncertain. The CDR3 consists of 14 residues. Written as DNA, the CDR3 is TGTGCCAGCAGCTTGAGCGTGACCGCCTATGGCTACACCTTC. It translates to CASSLSVTAYGYTF.

This sequence joins TRBV24-1 and TRBJ2-7; 7 bases fit TRBD1. Trimming cost V 2 bases and J 0 bases; bases outside gene matches: 3. The germline V gene has CDR1 KGHDR and CDR2 SFDVKD. The CDR3 is 15 amino acids. DNA of the CDR3: TGTGCCACCAGTGATTGGACAGGTGCCTCCTACGAGCAGTACGTC. This codes for CATSDWTGASYEQYV.

This clonotype has only a few counts. CDR3 sequence (DNA): TGTGCCAGCAGCCGCAGCGGGTATAATAGCAATCAGCCCCAGCATTTT. Protein sequence: CASSRSGYNSNQPQHF. The J gene is TRBJ1-5, the V gene TRBV27; D remains unclear. V lost 6 bases, J lost 0 bases, and 15 bases lay in between. The germline V gene encodes CDR1 MNHEY and CDR2 SMNVEV (reference sequence). This CDR3 has 16 residues.

This chain uses TRBV6-2 or TRBV6-3 with TRBJ2-1, with 13 positions matching TRBD2. The CDR3 runs 16 residues. Germline V CDR1 and CDR2: MNHEY, SVGEGT. Unmatched junction bases numbered 3, after V lost 0 bases and J lost 7 bases. The CDR3 nucleotides are TGTGCCAGCAGTTACTCGAGGACTAGCGGGGGAAATGAGCAGTTCTTC. This gives the protein CASSYSRTSGGNEQFF.

Worth noting for this clonotype: The junction departs from germline at one end; a sequencing error may be responsible. V and J are TRBV28 and TRBJ2-3; TRBD1 aligns across 7 bases. This CDR3 has 14 amino acids. Per germline, CDR1 MDHEN and CDR2 SYDVKM. The CDR3 sequence is CACSGRDSVDTQYF. The CDR3 DNA reads TGTGCCTGCAGTGGAAGGGACAGCGTCGATACGCAGTATTTT.